This TCR beta chain is from a study of cytomegalovirus exposure and HLA in healthy donors. General study results and limits: Within a later analysis, the majority of CMV-associated TCR beta chains appeared HLA-restricted. A reported reduction in N-insertions relative to the roughly 710-donor mean was seen in an Asian-associated ancestry cluster in a later analysis. Later on, a genetic analysis was performed. It linked a missense variant in DCLRE1C with V- and J-gene trimming of TCR beta. Rare TCR sequences dominated, though some public TCRs recurred in many donors.

It was with 60 Vbeta and 13 Jbeta primers that the PCR ran. Generated by immunoSEQ multiplex PCR, the TCRdb table keeps only in-frame clones and is missing some. The sample table sets out approximately 68,000 clones. A word on this clone: Antigen specificity is unknown.

Per germline, CDR1 LGHNA and CDR2 YNFKEQ. This CDR3 is built from 13 residues. Trimming took 0 bases from V and 7 from J, leaving 10 bases between them. This rearrangement joins TRBV4-2 to TRBJ2-7; D unclear. The TCR was taken from a female donor in good health and CMV-seropositive. The source material was PBMCs. In DNA form, the CDR3 reads TGTGCCAGCAGCCAAGAGGGCATTAGTGAGCAGTACTTC. Its translation is CASSQEGISEQYF.